This T cell receptor beta chain was observed in a study of blood T cell repertoires in COVID-19. Study-level background: The cDNA or gDNA used as material had been derived from T cells, B-cell-depleted T cells, or PBMCs.

Germline CDR1 and CDR2: SGHVS and FQNEAQ. The CDR3 spans 11 residues. Trimming pared 5 bases from V and 5 bases from J, leaving 7 bases between. Sequencing used immunoSEQ multiplex PCR; TCRdb keeps in-frame clones, though not all of them. The sample includes around 170,000 clones, 80% to 85% seen only once; the top ten take 7.6%. The J gene is TRBJ2-7, the V gene TRBV7-8; D call uncertain. This clonotype was obtained from a woman between 65 and 79 years old with COVID-19, enrolled during active disease. Sequenced: peripheral blood. CDR3 residues: CASSLADEQYF. The CDR3 DNA reads TGTGCCAGCAGCCTTGCGGACGAGCAGTACTTC.